The 29 T cell receptor beta chains below were found in one sample sequenced in a study of blood T cell repertoires in COVID-19 (dated by TCRdb to 2020 to 2022). Library construction relied on the immunoSEQ multiplex PCR assay. What TCRdb holds here is the immuneACCESS table cut down to in-frame rearrangements. Part of the clones is not present; checked against another copy, under half of the missing clones reflect an unresolved V gene, and the others are unexplained. Here the sample has around 190,000 clones; approximately 87% occur a single time. Around 21% of the sample lies in the top ten. Sequencing input: peripheral blood. Receptor source: a man aged 65 to 79 with active or convalescent COVID-19.

This clone is a singleton in its sample. V and J are TRBV4-1 and TRBJ1-5; perhaps TRBD1 as D (6 bases). This CDR3 has 15 residues. The V end lost 2 bases, the J end lost 5 bases, and 13 bases lay between the germline ends. The V gene's germline CDR1 is MGHRA and CDR2 YSYEKL. The CDR3 bases are TGCGCCAGCAGCCAAACTACAGGGAATTATCAGCCCCAGCATTTT. Translation gives CASSQTTGNYQPQHF.

The V gene is TRBV30, the J gene TRBJ1-5; D perhaps matches TRBD1 (6 bases). Germline-derived CDR1 and CDR2 are GTSNPN and SVGIG (reference sequence). There are 14 residues in the CDR3. Trimming stripped 4 bases from V and 8 bases from J, with 18 bases between. CDR3 region: CAWTGQGLLEPQHF. The DNA for the CDR3 is TGTGCCTGGACGGGGCAGGGGCTCCTTGAGCCCCAGCATTTT.

This clone was recorded only once. The chain employs TRBV9 and TRBJ2-1; 8 bases are a match to TRBD2. Germline V lookup: CDR1 SGDLS, CDR2 YYNGEE. The length of the CDR3 is 17 residues. V was pared by 4 bases and J by 3 bases, with 12 bases of the junction left unmatched. CDR3 sequence: CASSSALSGTFYNEQFF. CDR3 in DNA: TGTGCCAGCAGCTCTGCTCTTAGCGGGACTTTCTACAATGAGCAGTTCTTC. The full variable domain, with the rest looked up from reference TRBV9 and TRBJ2-1, is DSGVTQTPKHLITATGQRVTLRCSPRSGDLSVYWYQQSLDQGLQFLIQYYNGEERAKGNILERFSAQQFPDLHSELNLSSLELGDSALYFCASSSALSGTFYNEQFFGPGTRLTVL.

The gene calls are TRBV2 and TRBJ1-2; no firm D call. Trimming removed 4 bases from V and 4 bases from J, with 10 bases in between. The CDR3 covers 13 residues. CDR1 SNHLY and CDR2 FYNNEI come from the germline V gene. The CDR3 region has the DNA TGTGCCAGCAGTGTTGTAAACAGCTATGGCTACACCTTC. Residues: CASSVVNSYGYTF.

The CDR3 sequence is CASSPRTGYNEQFF. In DNA form, the CDR3 reads TGTGCCAGCAGCCCTCGGACTGGTTACAATGAGCAGTTCTTC. The chain combines TRBV7-2 with TRBJ2-1; D possibly corresponds to TRBD2 (5 bases). V was shortened by 5 bases and J by 4 bases, with 12 bases between the two germline ends. Germline V CDR1 and CDR2: SGHTA, FQGNSA. The CDR3 contains 14 residues.

This chain joins TRBV7-2 and TRBJ1-1; weak D call: TRBD1 (6 bases). The V gene lost 2 bases and the J gene lost 0 bases, with 10 bases spanning the gap. The CDR3 runs to 15 residues. From germline, CDR1 is SGHTA and CDR2 FQGNSA. Written as DNA, the CDR3 is TGTGCCAGCAGCTTATACTCAGGGGTGAACACTGAAGCTTTCTTT. This translates into CASSLYSGVNTEAFF. Looking up the rest from reference TRBV7-2 and TRBJ1-1 gives the full variable domain: GAGVSQSPSNKVTEKGKDVELRCDPISGHTALYWYRQSLGQGLEFLIYFQGNSAPDKSGLPSDRFSAERTGGSVSTLTIQRTQQEDSAVYLCASSLYSGVNTEAFFGQGTRLTVV.

The chain combines TRBV6-2 or TRBV6-3 with TRBJ1-1; D possibly corresponds to TRBD1 (6 bases). Germline CDR1 reads MNHEY; CDR2 reads SVGEGT. The germline V and J ends were trimmed by 5 bases and 7 bases, with 20 bases remaining between them. The CDR3 spans 15 residues. The CDR3 bases are TGTGCCAGCAGTCGCCCCGCCGGGACAAAGGGTGAAGCTTTCTTT. It encodes CASSRPAGTKGEAFF.

V usage is TRBV10-3 and J usage is TRBJ1-6; no definite D call. The germline CDR1 and CDR2 sequences are ENHRY and SYGVKD. This CDR3 has 14 residues. Trimming took off 6 bases at V and 3 bases at J, with 9 bases between the two ends. CDR3 region: CAISASGYNSPLHF. In DNA form, the CDR3 reads TGTGCCATCAGCGCTTCCGGCTATAATTCACCCCTCCACTTT.

The chain combines TRBV2 with TRBJ1-2, with D possibly being TRBD1 (6 bases). V was pared by 1 base and J by 3 bases, with 12 bases between. The CDR3 sequence is 15 residues long. The germline CDR1 and CDR2 sequences are SNHLY and FYNNEI. The CDR3 sequence: CASSEEGHEYYGYTF. For the CDR3, the DNA is TGTGCCAGCAGTGAAGAGGGACACGAATACTATGGCTACACCTTC.

As DNA, the CDR3 is TGTGCCACCAGCAGTGGGACAGCCGTATCACCCCTCCACTTT. Translated, it gives CATSSGTAVSPLHF. The gene calls are TRBV15 and TRBJ1-6; 7 bases map to TRBD1. Germline values: CDR1 LNHNV, CDR2 YYDKDF (reference sequence). CDR3 size: 14 residues. Losses at the gene ends were 3 bases for V and 10 bases for J; bases not matched to a gene: 6.

V and J are TRBV18 and TRBJ1-2, with 7 positions matching TRBD1. The germline gives CDR1 KGHSH, CDR2 LQKENI. This CDR3 contains 14 residues. Losses at the gene ends were 3 bases for V and 8 bases for J; bases not matched to a gene: 9. This chain's CDR3 is CASSPTTGTDGYTF. The CDR3 region has the DNA TGTGCCAGCTCACCTACAACCGGGACAGACGGCTACACCTTC. Together with reference TRBV18 and TRBJ1-2, the CDR3 gives the full variable domain: NAGVMQNPRHLVRRRGQEARLRCSPMKGHSHVYWYRQLPEEGLKFMVYLQKENIIDESGMPKERFSAEFPKEGPSILRIQQVVRGDSAAYFCASSPTTGTDGYTFGSGTRLTVV.

The V and J genes are TRBV5-1 and TRBJ2-3; 9 nucleotides align to TRBD2. Trimming took 4 bases from V and 8 from J; bases not matched to a gene: 14. Germline CDR1 is SGHRS and CDR2 is YFSETQ. CDR3 length: 16 amino acids. The CDR3 sequence is CASSPLPGLARGTQYF. CDR3 nucleotides: TGCGCCAGCAGCCCATTACCCGGACTAGCGAGAGGTACGCAGTATTTT. Full variable domain (missing parts from reference TRBV5-1 and TRBJ2-3): KAGVTQTPRYLIKTRGQQVTLSCSPISGHRSVSWYQQTPGQGLQFLFEYFSETQRNKGNFPGRFSGRQFSNSRSEMNVSTLELGDSALYLCASSPLPGLARGTQYFGPGTRLTVL.

This clone was seen a single time. This chain joins TRBV18 and TRBJ1-2, with 10 bases fitting TRBD1. V lost 2 bases and J lost 1; bases outside the gene matches: 4. The CDR3 totals 16 residues. Germline assignment: CDR1 KGHSH and CDR2 LQKENI. The CDR3 sequence: CASSPGTGVFNYGYTF. DNA of the CDR3: TGTGCCAGCTCACCAGGGACAGGGGTTTTTAACTATGGCTACACCTTC.

The rearrangement joins TRBV19 to TRBJ1-3; 7 bases fit TRBD1. Per germline, CDR1 LNHDA and CDR2 SQIVND (reference sequence). The CDR3 length is 14 residues. Trimming took 8 bases from V and 4 from J; bases not matched to a gene: 8. The CDR3 region has the DNA TGTGCCAGTGCCTACCGGGACAGCGGAAACACCATATATTTT. Amino acids: CASAYRDSGNTIYF.

The rearrangement links TRBV10-3 to TRBJ2-7, with D possibly matching TRBD2 (6 bases). Germline assignment: CDR1 ENHRY and CDR2 SYGVKD. The CDR3 is 14 residues long. Trimming cost V 4 bases and J 5 bases, with 15 bases left between them. CDR3 loop: CAISGGVPLDEQYF. CDR3 nucleotides: TGTGCCATCAGTGGGGGGGTCCCATTAGACGAGCAGTACTTC.

The chain is built from TRBV18 and TRBJ1-1, with no clear D. In germline, CDR1 is KGHSH, CDR2 LQKENI. Trimming took off 3 bases at V and 1 base at J, with 6 bases between the two ends. The CDR3 is 13 residues long. CDR3 protein: CASSPHKNTEAFF. In DNA form, the CDR3 reads TGTGCCAGCTCACCGCACAAGAACACTGAAGCTTTCTTT.

V usage is TRBV4-3 and J usage is TRBJ2-7; TRBD1 is a possible D gene (6 bases). Germline values: CDR1 LGHNA, CDR2 YSLEER. The CDR3 has 14 amino acids. V lost 4 bases and J lost 5, with 15 bases in between. CDR3 nucleotides: TGCGCCAGCAGCCGCCAGGGAAGGGACAACGAGCAGTACTTC. Translated, it gives CASSRQGRDNEQYF.

This chain connects TRBV6-2 or TRBV6-3 to TRBJ1-6, with a possible D match to TRBD1 (5 bases). V lost 8 bases and J 7 bases, leaving 18 bases between the germline ends. This CDR3 comprises 15 residues. Germline lookup yields CDR1 MNHEY and CDR2 SVGEGT. CDR3 bases: TGTGCCAGCCGCCAAAAGGGACTAATGAATTCACCCCTCCACTTT. Protein product: CASRQKGLMNSPLHF.

V and J are TRBV5-4 and TRBJ2-6, with D maybe TRBD2 (7 bases). This CDR3 comprises 16 residues. Trimming removed 4 bases at V and 0 bases at J, with 11 bases between. CDR1 is SGHNT and CDR2 is YYREEE in the germline V gene (reference sequence). CDR3 sequence (DNA): TGTGCCAGCAGCAGGGGGGGTTACTCTGGGGCCAACGTCCTGACTTTC. Its translation is CASSRGGYSGANVLTF.

The V and J genes are TRBV28 and TRBJ1-1, with 7 bases identical to TRBD1. This CDR3 comprises 14 residues. The ends lost 3 bases at V and 5 bases at J; junction bases unmatched: 6. The V gene's germline CDR1 is MDHEN and CDR2 SYDVKM. CDR3 in amino acids: CASSLEGARTEAFF. The CDR3 region has the DNA TGTGCCAGCAGTTTGGAGGGGGCGCGGACTGAAGCTTTCTTT.

The chain employs TRBV7-2 and TRBJ1-2; D possibly corresponds to TRBD1 (6 bases). V was clipped by 4 bases and J by 2 bases, with 11 bases between them. This CDR3 spans 14 amino acids. Germline V CDR1 and CDR2: SGHTA, FQGNSA. CDR3: CASSYDRTNYGYTF. DNA for the CDR3: TGTGCCAGCAGCTACGACAGGACCAACTATGGCTACACCTTC.

This clone was observed a handful of times. The chain combines TRBV9 with TRBJ1-4; D may be TRBD1 (5 bases). CDR3 size: 16 residues. In germline, CDR1 is SGDLS, CDR2 YYNGEE. Trimming took off 3 bases at V and 4 bases at J, with 16 bases between the two ends. The CDR3 sequence: CASSESPGRGNEKLFF. The CDR3 nucleotides read TGTGCCAGCAGCGAGAGCCCTGGGAGGGGTAATGAAAAACTGTTTTTT.

The genes are TRBV9 and TRBJ2-1; D is undetermined. Germline V gene lookup returns CDR1 SGDLS and CDR2 YYNGEE. This CDR3 region has 16 residues. Trimming removed 0 bases at V and 2 bases at J, with 12 bases between. DNA of the CDR3: TGTGCCAGCAGCGTAGAAGTCCTTGGGCCCTACAATGAGCAGTTCTTC. It translates to CASSVEVLGPYNEQFF.

The V call is TRBV4-1, the J call TRBJ1-1; the match to TRBD1 covers 7 bases. This CDR3 spans 14 amino acids. The germline V gene encodes CDR1 MGHRA and CDR2 YSYEKL. V dropped 6 bases and J dropped 1; count of bases not matched to a gene: 5. The CDR3 loop reads CASRPGGRNTEAFF. CDR3 in DNA: TGCGCCAGCAGACCAGGGGGTCGGAACACTGAAGCTTTCTTT.

V usage is TRBV19 and J usage is TRBJ1-2, with D hard to call. Per the germline V gene, CDR1 is LNHDA and CDR2 is SQIVND (reference sequence). The CDR3 covers 12 residues. V was shortened by 7 bases and J by 2 bases, with 8 bases between the two germline ends. Written as DNA, the CDR3 is TGTGCCAGTATTTCCGGGAACTATGGCTACACCTTC. The encoded protein is CASISGNYGYTF.

This clone came up a few times. This rearrangement joins TRBV5-1 to TRBJ1-1; no clear D. Trimming shortened V by 3 bases and J by 4 bases, and 16 bases separated the two germline ends. The CDR3 sequence is 15 residues long. The germline V gene encodes CDR1 SGHRS and CDR2 YFSETQ. The CDR3 region is CASSSTTQGGTEAFF. As DNA, the CDR3 is TGCGCCAGCAGCTCAACAACACAAGGAGGCACTGAAGCTTTCTTT. Full variable domain (outside the CDR3, taken from reference TRBV5-1 and TRBJ1-1): KAGVTQTPRYLIKTRGQQVTLSCSPISGHRSVSWYQQTPGQGLQFLFEYFSETQRNKGNFPGRFSGRQFSNSRSEMNVSTLELGDSALYLCASSSTTQGGTEAFFGQGTRLTVV.

V usage is TRBV3-1 (or the pseudogene TRBV3-2) and J usage is TRBJ2-7; D gene unclear. Germline values: CDR1 LGHDT, CDR2 YNNKEL (reference sequence). The CDR3 totals 15 residues. The V gene lost 0 bases and the J gene lost 0 bases, with 9 bases spanning the gap. The DNA for the CDR3 is TGTGCCAGCAGCCAAGAAGTTTTTAGCTCCTACGAGCAGTACTTC. Translating gives CASSQEVFSSYEQYF.

The rearrangement links TRBV18 to TRBJ1-5; 9 nucleotides align to TRBD1. CDR1 is KGHSH, CDR2 LQKENI, per germline. There are 15 residues in the CDR3. V was clipped by 6 bases and J by 5 bases; unmatched bases: 8. The CDR3 is CASSLGTGRDQPQHF. The CDR3 DNA sequence: TGTGCCAGCTCGCTCGGGACAGGGCGGGATCAGCCCCAGCATTTT.

The sample holds a few counts of this clone. This sequence joins TRBV19 and TRBJ1-5, with 7 bases that match TRBD1. V lost 4 bases, J lost 4 bases, and 10 bases stayed unmatched. Germline V lookup: CDR1 LNHDA, CDR2 SQIVND (reference sequence). The CDR3 covers 16 residues. DNA of the CDR3: TGTGCCAGTAGTACCGTGAGGCAGGGGGTAAATCAGCCCCAGCATTTT. This sequence encodes CASSTVRQGVNQPQHF.